A selection of T cell receptor beta chains follows, all from one sample in a study of blood T cell repertoires in COVID-19. Measured with immunoSEQ multiplex PCR; TCRdb has only the in-frame clones, and not every one. The repertoire holds 200,000 to 250,000 clones, under 90% seen once, with around 8.9% in the top ten. Sequenced: PBMCs or T cells enriched from blood (not recorded which). All receptors derive from a woman aged 45-65 years with acute COVID-19. CDR3s include the opening cysteine and the closing phenylalanine or tryptophan.

CASSMATGGYGNTIYF TRBJ1-3 TRBV7-9
CASSGVRTRNEQFF TRBJ2-1 TRBV2
CASSPQGLDGYTF TRBJ1-2 TRBV7-2
CASSFGSTDTQYF TRBJ2-3 TRBV7-2
CASSPTGAQPQHF TRBJ1-5 TRBV18
CASSPTANTEAFF TRBJ1-1 TRBV28
CASSEIPGEWTEAFF TRBJ1-1 TRBV2
CASSIRGSSYGYTF TRBJ1-2 TRBV19
CAWGGGPYNEQFF TRBJ2-1 TRBV30
CASSPTTGGREQYF TRBJ2-7 TRBV18
CASSVGEVETQYF TRBJ2-5 TRBV9
CASSPSGRTGSLRRYTF TRBJ1-2 TRBV28
CASSVNRGGNSGNTIYF TRBJ1-3 TRBV28
CASSPARGETQYF TRBJ2-5 TRBV18
CASTTWGQGDQPQHF TRBJ1-5 TRBV19
CASSYSDSWQPQHF TRBJ1-5 TRBV6-2/TRBV6-3
CASSDLSGGRNTQYF TRBJ2-3 TRBV7-2
CASREDLGSPLHF TRBJ1-6 TRBV6-5
CASRVGGTIDTEAFF TRBJ1-1 TRBV19
CASSLEGYSGANVLTF TRBJ2-6 TRBV11-3
CASSVLAGGPFSYNEQFF TRBJ2-1 TRBV6-2/TRBV6-3
CASSQGILGGQPQHF TRBJ1-5 TRBV7-2
CASSQTGYEQYF TRBJ2-7 TRBV7-2
CASRFFSLKKREARDEQYF TRBJ2-7 TRBV7-9
CASSRTGGGYGYTF TRBJ1-2 TRBV5-4
CASLPGQGSYGYTF TRBJ1-2 TRBV28
CASSLGEFTEAFF TRBJ1-1 TRBV5-4
CASSGVGSNEKLFF TRBJ1-4 TRBV28
CSVTGRRAEQYF TRBJ2-7 TRBV29-1
CASSHSGQGYFGSYNEQFF TRBJ2-1 TRBV4-1
CASSLRTSGGTGELFF TRBJ2-2 TRBV28
CASSGLGTGDYEQYF TRBJ2-7 TRBV2
CASSLGQASYEQYF TRBJ2-7 TRBV27
CASSLGLAGVETQYF TRBJ2-5 TRBV7-2
CASSSYRDPVSEAFF TRBJ1-1 TRBV19
CASSIDGAPMKNIQYF TRBJ2-4 TRBV19
CASTPPGLNIQYF TRBJ2-4 TRBV12-3/TRBV12-4
CAWHPGLLNTEAFF TRBJ1-1 TRBV30
CASSFGRGPYEQYF TRBJ2-7 TRBV28
CASRTPQGAGSPLHF TRBJ1-6 TRBV28
CASVTGPLGETQYF TRBJ2-5 TRBV28
CASSILSGGRQSVQYF TRBJ2-7 TRBV19
CASSTGSYEQYF TRBJ2-7 TRBV28
CSVEGLAGGSSYEQYF TRBJ2-7 TRBV29-1
CASSLGPQGGVQETQYF TRBJ2-5 TRBV5-4
CASKTDYNEQFF TRBJ2-1 TRBV10-2
CASRLATGELFF TRBJ2-2 TRBV12-3/TRBV12-4
CASSEALRERGDTQYF TRBJ2-3 TRBV2
CASSLAGAGGVTGELFF TRBJ2-2 TRBV5-4